The clone carrying this TCR beta chain came up once. Antigen specificity is unknown. The sample holds other DNA sequences that translate to the same CDR3. This entry is derived from a study of shared clonotypes between healthy human individuals. Study-wide findings and caveats: Only blood underwent sampling, and tissue repertoires likely differ. Generally, naive subsets came out with larger estimated richness than memory subsets.

CD4+ cells yielded CD45RA+ naive and CD45RA-negative memory subsets. The CDR3 covers 11 residues. Germline CDR1 is SGHTA and CDR2 is FQGTGA. V was cut by 3 bases and J by 7 bases, with 4 bases left in between. The data were produced by immunoSEQ multiplex PCR, yet TCRdb's version contains in-frame clones alone and is incomplete. The sample has 2 million to 2.5 million clones, about 92% seen once. This rearrangement joins TRBV7-3 to TRBJ2-1; the D is unclear. This TCR came from a man aged 18 to 30 in good health. Some clones in this sample may be carry-over from other donors' samples. The sample comprised naive CD4+ T cells from PBMCs. Specified subset: CD45RA+ positively selected. CDR3 amino acids: CASSLMNEQFF. The CDR3 DNA reads TGTGCCAGCAGCTTGATGAATGAGCAGTTCTTC.